The TCR beta chain under discussion was sequenced for a study of human T cells and chemical hapten exposure. Turning to the study itself: Predominantly women, the patients had alopecia areata, totalis or universalis.

Only a few counts were recorded for this clonotype. Time point meaning: patch test 3, about 24 weeks after DPC sensitization. Treatment: therapeutic diphenylcyclopropenone sensitization with weekly scalp DPC. Participating donors were patients with alopecia, aged 18 to 70 years, considered appropriate candidates for DPC. Individual cDNA molecules (in the library) carried attached unique molecular identifiers. TCRdb itself ran the RACE reads through MiXCR, one entry per CDR3 protein. The repertoire holds about 190,000 distinct CDR3 sequences, around a quarter seen once, with about 2.5% in the top ten. CDR1 and CDR2 (germline): LGHNA, YNFKEQ. This CDR3 contains 18 residues. The junction had 7 bases not matched to a gene; V was cut back by 0 bases and J by 4 bases.

The chain combines TRBV4-2 with TRBJ2-6; 9 positions match TRBD1. The clonotype was recovered from a woman in her thirties or forties with alopecia areata. Some clones in this sample may be carry-over from other donors' samples. Sequencing used whole blood, obtained in connection with sensitization to the hapten diphenylcyclopropenone (DPC). As DNA, the CDR3 is TGTGCCAGCAGCCAAGATCCGGGACAGGGATCGGGGGCCAACGTCCTGACTTTC. Translated, it gives CASSQDPGQGSGANVLTF.